A selection of T cell receptor beta chains follows, all from one sample in a study of cytomegalovirus exposure and HLA in healthy donors. Using immunoSEQ multiplex PCR, the repertoire was profiled, and TCRdb retains in-frame clones only, with some absent. The sample carries about 130,000 clones, approximately 80% recorded once. Sequencing was carried out using PBMCs. These receptors came from a girl aged 2-10 years in good health and CMV-seronegative. Each CDR3 is given with its conserved first and last residue. The D gene is left open where the match is weak. A row's size may be missing; if present it is once, few, many or a size class.

cdr3_nt,cdr3_aa,d_call,j_call,clone_size,v_call
TGTGCCAGTACCGACAGGGGGCAATACAATGAGCAGTTCTTC,CASTDRGQYNEQFF,TRBD1,TRBJ2-1,.,TRBV19
TGTGCCAGCAGTTTGCGGGCGTCCTGGGGCAATCAGCCCCAGCATTTT,CASSLRASWGNQPQHF,.,TRBJ1-5,.,TRBV28
TGTGCCAGTAGTATTGGACATAGGGATACGCAGTATTTT,CASSIGHRDTQYF,.,TRBJ2-3,.,TRBV19
TGCGCCAGCAGCTTCGGTGGAGGCGCGGGGGCCGGGGGCGGGGAGCTGTTTTTT,CASSFGGGAGAGGGELFF,.,TRBJ2-2,once,TRBV5-1
TGCGCCAGCACGTTGGGGCCTACTAATGAAAAACTGTTTTTT,CASTLGPTNEKLFF,.,TRBJ1-4,.,TRBV5-1
TGTGCCAGTAGTCGTGACAAGAACAATGAGCAGTTCTTC,CASSRDKNNEQFF,.,TRBJ2-1,.,TRBV19
TGTGCCAGCTCACCACAGGGGCAGGGGCTGAGGACTGAAGCTTTCTTT,CASSPQGQGLRTEAFF,.,TRBJ1-1,.,TRBV18
TGTGCCAGCAGCTTAAAACAGGGTCAGAACACCGGGGAGCTGTTTTTT,CASSLKQGQNTGELFF,.,TRBJ2-2,.,TRBV7-6
TGTGCCAGCAGCCCGACAGGGGAGCCCTACGAGCAGTACTTC,CASSPTGEPYEQYF,TRBD1,TRBJ2-7,.,TRBV6-5
TGTGCCAGCAGTTATGACGGGAGCGGCGGGGAGCTGTTTTTT,CASSYDGSGGELFF,.,TRBJ2-2,.,TRBV6-6
TGTGCCAGCATTGAATCGGGGTCTAATGAAAAACTGTTTTTT,CASIESGSNEKLFF,.,TRBJ1-4,.,TRBV6-1
TGTGCCAGCAGTGAAGGGCTGACACCAAATCAGCCCCAGCATTTT,CASSEGLTPNQPQHF,.,TRBJ1-5,.,TRBV6-1
TGTGCCACATTGGGCCAAGCCACCGGGGAGCTGTTTTTT,CATLGQATGELFF,.,TRBJ2-2,few,TRBV19
TGTGCCAGCAGACCCGGGACAGGGCGGGGAGCTTTCTTT,CASRPGTGRGAFF,TRBD1,TRBJ1-1,.,TRBV6-6
TGTGCCAGCAGCGAGGACATGATTTTCTCTGGAAACACCATATATTTT,CASSEDMIFSGNTIYF,.,TRBJ1-3,.,TRBV5-6
TGTGCCAGCAGTGAGCAAAGGAGACTGGTCTCTGGGGCCAACGTCCTGACTTTC,CASSEQRRLVSGANVLTF,.,TRBJ2-6,.,TRBV2
TGCAGCGTTGAAAACAGGGGGTACGAGCAGTACTTC,CSVENRGYEQYF,TRBD1,TRBJ2-7,once,TRBV29-1
TGCGCCAGCAGCCAAGGGGGGACAGGGGGCTCAAGCTCCTACGAGCAGTACTTC,CASSQGGTGGSSSYEQYF,TRBD1,TRBJ2-7,.,TRBV4-3
TGTGCCAGCAGTTTCCAGTGGACTACCCCTAATGAAAAACTGTTTTTT,CASSFQWTTPNEKLFF,.,TRBJ1-4,once,TRBV27
TGTGCCAGCAGCACTAGGACCGGGACAGGGGGGACAGATACGCAGTATTTT,CASSTRTGTGGTDTQYF,TRBD1,TRBJ2-3,.,TRBV11-3
TGTGCCAGCAGCTTGGGACAGGGGACCCACGAGCAGTACTTC,CASSLGQGTHEQYF,TRBD1,TRBJ2-7,.,TRBV11-2
TGTGCCAGCTCACCAAGCCAGGGATCGGCCGGGGAGCTGTTTTTT,CASSPSQGSAGELFF,.,TRBJ2-2,.,TRBV18
TGTGCCAGCAGCTTAGCGGATGTCGATACGCAGTATTTT,CASSLADVDTQYF,.,TRBJ2-3,few,TRBV5-4
TGTGCCAGCAGCGGGACAGGCGATGAGCAGTTCTTC,CASSGTGDEQFF,TRBD1,TRBJ2-1,.,TRBV7-9
TGTGCCAGCAGTGCCCTACCACTAGTCAATGAGCAGTTCTTC,CASSALPLVNEQFF,.,TRBJ2-1,.,TRBV27
TGTGCCAGTAGTAAGGTCGTTCAGGGCTATCAGCCCCAGCATTTT,CASSKVVQGYQPQHF,.,TRBJ1-5,once,TRBV19
TGTGCCACCAGCAGGTTAGGGACAGGTGTTTACGAGCAGTACTTC,CATSRLGTGVYEQYF,TRBD1,TRBJ2-7,.,TRBV15
TGTGCCAGCTCACCGTCCGGGACATCTACCTCTGGGGCCAACGTCCTGACTTTC,CASSPSGTSTSGANVLTF,.,TRBJ2-6,.,TRBV18
TGTGCCAGTAGTCCGGGGACAGGGGGCACGAACACTGAAGCTTTCTTT,CASSPGTGGTNTEAFF,TRBD1,TRBJ1-1,.,TRBV19
TGCAGCGTTGAAGGTTCTGGACAGGGGATTTACAATGAGCAGTTCTTC,CSVEGSGQGIYNEQFF,TRBD1,TRBJ2-1,.,TRBV29-1
TGTGCCAGCAGCTTAGTTGGGCGGGTCGAAAGGGCTTTCTTT,CASSLVGRVERAFF,.,TRBJ1-1,.,TRBV7-9
TGTGCCTGTACATCAATAAACACTGAAGCTTTCTTT,CACTSINTEAFF,.,TRBJ1-1,.,TRBV30
TGTGCCAGCAGTTTAACAGGGGGCCTATACGAGCAGTACTTC,CASSLTGGLYEQYF,TRBD1,TRBJ2-7,.,TRBV27
TGTGCCAGCAGGTTTCGGGGCTATAATTCACCCCTCCACTTT,CASRFRGYNSPLHF,.,TRBJ1-6,once,TRBV7-2
TGTGCCAGCAGCTTGGGAGGTGGGGCCAACGTCCTGACTTTC,CASSLGGGANVLTF,.,TRBJ2-6,once,TRBV5-6
TGCGCCAGCAGCTTGTCCCCCACCTACGAGCAGTACTTC,CASSLSPTYEQYF,.,TRBJ2-7,once,TRBV5-1
TGCAGCGCCGCCCTTACAGGGAAGCAGTACTTC,CSAALTGKQYF,.,TRBJ2-7,.,TRBV29-1
TGTGCCAGCTCGCCCGGGACAGACTATGGCTACACCTTC,CASSPGTDYGYTF,TRBD1,TRBJ1-2,once,TRBV18
TGTGCCAGCAGCTTATTGGGGGGGGCCAGCACAGATACGCAGTATTTT,CASSLLGGASTDTQYF,.,TRBJ2-3,few,TRBV5-4
TGTGCCAGCAGCTTAGTGCTTGCGGGGGGCGCTGGAGAAAAACTGTTTTTT,CASSLVLAGGAGEKLFF,.,TRBJ1-4,.,TRBV7-2
TGTGCCAGCAGTACTTCCGGGACAGGGAGAGGCTACACCTTC,CASSTSGTGRGYTF,TRBD1,TRBJ1-2,.,TRBV28
TGTGCCAGCAGTTGCGCGGGACAGCCCAATGAAAAACTGTTTTTT,CASSCAGQPNEKLFF,TRBD1,TRBJ1-4,.,TRBV6-5